The rows below give T cell receptor beta chains drawn from one sample of a study of human T cells and chemical hapten exposure. In TCRdb, the RACE reads were re-called with MiXCR into one record per CDR3 protein. The repertoire has some 180,000 distinct CDR3 sequences, around 24% of them found once; the top ten carry about 7%. The material sequenced was whole blood, taken in connection with sensitization to the hapten diphenylcyclopropenone (DPC). These receptors were collected from a woman aged 50 to 65 with alopecia areata. Some clones in this sample may be carry-over from other donors' samples. The CDR3 runs from the conserved cysteine through the conserved F or W. The order of the fields is clone size, J gene, V gene, D gene, CDR3 DNA, CDR3 protein. A D gene is named only where the DNA matches it firmly. A clone size is listed for some rows: how often the clone was seen (once, few, many), or a class if it is expanded.

clone_size: .; j_call: TRBJ1-1; v_call: TRBV20-1; d_call: TRBD1; cdr3_nt: TGCAGTGCTCTTCGACAGGGGGTGTGGATGAGTGCTTTCTTT; cdr3_aa: CSALRQGVWMSAFF
clone_size: many; j_call: TRBJ2-1; v_call: TRBV6-5; d_call: TRBD2; cdr3_nt: TGTGCCAGCAGTTACCTAGCGGGAGGTACCAATGAGCAGTTCTTC; cdr3_aa: CASSYLAGGTNEQFF
clone_size: few; j_call: TRBJ1-1; v_call: TRBV12-3/TRBV12-4; d_call: .; cdr3_nt: TGTGCCAGCAGTTTAGAGGGGAGGGACACTGAAGCTTTCTTT; cdr3_aa: CASSLEGRDTEAFF
clone_size: few; j_call: TRBJ2-5; v_call: TRBV20-1; d_call: TRBD2; cdr3_nt: TGCAGTGCTAGTCGGTTGGGTAGCGGGAGCTCGGAGACCCAGTACTTC; cdr3_aa: CSASRLGSGSSETQYF
clone_size: few; j_call: TRBJ2-1; v_call: TRBV5-1; d_call: TRBD2; cdr3_nt: TGCGCCAGCAGCTTGGGGACTAGCGGGAGGGCCATAGAGCAGTTCTTC; cdr3_aa: CASSLGTSGRAIEQFF
clone_size: few; j_call: TRBJ2-3; v_call: TRBV12-3/TRBV12-4; d_call: .; cdr3_nt: TGTGCCAGCACCTATAGCACAGATACGCAGTATTTT; cdr3_aa: CASTYSTDTQYF
clone_size: .; j_call: TRBJ1-5; v_call: TRBV27; d_call: .; cdr3_nt: TGTGCCAGCAGCCCCCGGGACCTAAGTGGGCCCCAGCATTTT; cdr3_aa: CASSPRDLSGPQHF
clone_size: .; j_call: TRBJ2-1; v_call: TRBV12-3/TRBV12-4; d_call: .; cdr3_nt: TGTGCCAGCAGCCCTATGTTTTGGGAGCAGTTCTTC; cdr3_aa: CASSPMFWEQFF
clone_size: few; j_call: TRBJ2-1; v_call: TRBV19; d_call: .; cdr3_nt: TGTGCCAGTAGTTTGGGCCTGCATAACGATGAGCAGTTCTTC; cdr3_aa: CASSLGLHNDEQFF
clone_size: .; j_call: TRBJ2-7; v_call: TRBV18; d_call: .; cdr3_nt: TGTGCCAGCTCACCCCCAAGTTCCCCGCACGAGCAGTACTTC; cdr3_aa: CASSPPSSPHEQYF